This TCR beta chain was captured by sequencing in a study of technical replicates of blood from a handful of donors. Libraries were prepared by immunoSEQ multiplex PCR; TCRdb keeps only in-frame clonotypes and omits some of them. The sample includes some 54,000 clones, 93% of them seen just once. V shed 2 bases and J shed 10 bases, with 12 bases lying between them. The CDR3 runs 13 residues. Looked up from germline, CDR1 is SGHTA and CDR2 is FQGNSA. The sample consisted of PBMCs. This TCR was sampled from a human donor in good health. Some clones in this sample may be carry-over from other donors' samples. The genes are TRBV7-2 and TRBJ2-1, with D possibly being TRBD2 (5 bases). The CDR3 coding sequence is TGTGCCAGCAGCTTATTGCTCGGGAACGAGCAGTTCTTC. This gives the protein CASSLLLGNEQFF.